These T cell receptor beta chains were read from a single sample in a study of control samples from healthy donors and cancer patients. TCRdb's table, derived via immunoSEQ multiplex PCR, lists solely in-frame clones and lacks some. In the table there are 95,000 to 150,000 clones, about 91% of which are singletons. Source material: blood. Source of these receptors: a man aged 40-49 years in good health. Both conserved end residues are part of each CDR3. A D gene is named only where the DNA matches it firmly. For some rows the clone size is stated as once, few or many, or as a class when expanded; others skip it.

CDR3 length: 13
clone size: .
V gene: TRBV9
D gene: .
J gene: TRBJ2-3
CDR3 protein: CASSVADVDTQYF
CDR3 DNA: TGTGCCAGCAGCGTAGCCGATGTGGATACGCAGTATTTT

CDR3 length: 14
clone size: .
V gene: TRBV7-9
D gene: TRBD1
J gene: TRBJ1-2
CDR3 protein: CASSPGQGNYGYTF
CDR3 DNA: TGTGCCAGCAGCCCGGGACAGGGGAACTATGGCTACACCTTC

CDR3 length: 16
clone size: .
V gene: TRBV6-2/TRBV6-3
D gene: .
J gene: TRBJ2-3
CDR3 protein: CASSYPEQTSTDTQYF
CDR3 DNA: TGTGCCAGCAGTTACCCAGAGCAAACTAGCACAGATACGCAGTATTTT

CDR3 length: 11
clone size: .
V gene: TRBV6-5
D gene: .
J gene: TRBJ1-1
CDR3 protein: CASDWGREAFF
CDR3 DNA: TGTGCCAGCGATTGGGGGCGTGAAGCTTTCTTT

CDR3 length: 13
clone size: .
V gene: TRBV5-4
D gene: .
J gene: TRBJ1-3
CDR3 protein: CASSSGTRDTIYF
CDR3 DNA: TGTGCCAGCAGCTCCGGGACAAGAGACACCATATATTTT

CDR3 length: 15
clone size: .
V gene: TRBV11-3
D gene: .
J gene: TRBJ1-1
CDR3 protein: CASSEREQEDTEAFF
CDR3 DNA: TGTGCCAGCAGCGAAAGGGAACAGGAGGACACTGAAGCTTTCTTT

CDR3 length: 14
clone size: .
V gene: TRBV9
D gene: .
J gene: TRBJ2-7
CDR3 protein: CASSSRDGSYEQYF
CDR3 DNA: TGTGCCAGCAGCTCCCGGGACGGCTCCTACGAGCAGTACTTC

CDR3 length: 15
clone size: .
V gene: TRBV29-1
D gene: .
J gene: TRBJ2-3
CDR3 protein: CSVGGRHSSTDTQYF
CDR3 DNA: TGCAGCGTTGGGGGGCGGCACTCTAGCACAGATACGCAGTATTTT

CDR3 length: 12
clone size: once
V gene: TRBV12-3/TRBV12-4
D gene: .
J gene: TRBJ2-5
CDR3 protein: CASSQSLVTQYF
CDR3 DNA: TGTGCCAGCAGCCAGAGCTTGGTGACCCAGTACTTC

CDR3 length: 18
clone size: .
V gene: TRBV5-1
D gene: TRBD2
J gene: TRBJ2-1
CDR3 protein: CASSLVPGTSGGANEQFF
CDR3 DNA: TGCGCCAGCAGCTTGGTACCCGGGACTAGCGGGGGGGCCAATGAGCAGTTCTTC

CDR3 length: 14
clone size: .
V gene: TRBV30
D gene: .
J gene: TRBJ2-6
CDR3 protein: CAWSYFSGANVLTF
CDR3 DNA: TGTGCCTGGTCCTATTTCTCTGGGGCCAACGTCCTGACTTTC

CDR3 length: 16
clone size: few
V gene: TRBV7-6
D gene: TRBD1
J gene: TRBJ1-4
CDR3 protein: CASSFLGTGHNEKLFF
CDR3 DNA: TGTGCCAGCAGCTTTTTGGGGACAGGACATAATGAAAAACTGTTTTTT

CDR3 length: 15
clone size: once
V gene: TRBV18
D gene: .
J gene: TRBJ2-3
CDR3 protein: CASSPLPGSTDTQYF
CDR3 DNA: TGTGCCAGCTCACCACTTCCCGGTAGCACAGATACGCAGTATTTT

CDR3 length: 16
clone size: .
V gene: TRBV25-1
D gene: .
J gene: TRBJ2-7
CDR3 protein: CASSESLSGSSYEQYF
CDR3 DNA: TGTGCCAGCAGTGAATCGCTGTCGGGGAGCTCCTACGAGCAGTACTTC

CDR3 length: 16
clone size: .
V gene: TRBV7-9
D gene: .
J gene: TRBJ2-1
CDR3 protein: CASSLETGTRYNEQFF
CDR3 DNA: TGTGCCAGCAGCCTTGAGACCGGGACTCGCTACAATGAGCAGTTCTTC

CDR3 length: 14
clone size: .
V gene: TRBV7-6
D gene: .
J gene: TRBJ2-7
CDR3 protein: CASSLGPASYEQYF
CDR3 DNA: TGTGCCAGCAGCTTAGGACCGGCCTCCTACGAGCAGTACTTC

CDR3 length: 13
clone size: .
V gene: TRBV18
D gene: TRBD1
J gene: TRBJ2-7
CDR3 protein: CASSPTGFYEQYF
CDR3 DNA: TGTGCCAGCTCACCGACAGGGTTCTACGAGCAGTACTTC

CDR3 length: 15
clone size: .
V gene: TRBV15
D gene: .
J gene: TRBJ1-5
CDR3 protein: CATSPLGLSNQPQHF
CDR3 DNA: TGTGCCACCAGCCCCCTCGGCCTCTCCAATCAGCCCCAGCATTTT

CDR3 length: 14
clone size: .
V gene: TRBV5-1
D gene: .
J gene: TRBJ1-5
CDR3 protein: CASSPDGPHQPQHF
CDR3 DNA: TGCGCCAGCAGCCCGGACGGACCCCATCAGCCCCAGCATTTT

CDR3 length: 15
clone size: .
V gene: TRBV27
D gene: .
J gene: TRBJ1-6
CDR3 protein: CASSEHSSYNSPLHF
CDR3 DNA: TGTGCCAGCAGTGAACACAGCTCCTATAATTCACCCCTCCACTTT

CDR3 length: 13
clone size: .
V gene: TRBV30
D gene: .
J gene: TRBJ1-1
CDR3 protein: CAWSENSNTEAFF
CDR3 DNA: TGTGCCTGGAGTGAGAACTCGAACACTGAAGCTTTCTTT

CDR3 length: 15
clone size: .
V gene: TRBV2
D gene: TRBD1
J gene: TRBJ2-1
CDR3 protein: CASSPGTASRSRQFF
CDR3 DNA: TGTGCCAGCAGCCCTGGGACAGCGAGCCGGTCTAGGCAGTTCTTC

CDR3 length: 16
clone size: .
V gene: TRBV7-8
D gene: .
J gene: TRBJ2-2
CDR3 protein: CASSSIGVRSGGELFF
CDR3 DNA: TGTGCCAGCAGCTCTATAGGGGTCCGTAGCGGCGGGGAGCTGTTTTTT

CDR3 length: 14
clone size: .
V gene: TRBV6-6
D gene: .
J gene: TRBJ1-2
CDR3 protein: CASSTGGGGYGYTF
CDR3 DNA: TGTGCCAGCAGTACCGGGGGGGGAGGCTATGGCTACACCTTC

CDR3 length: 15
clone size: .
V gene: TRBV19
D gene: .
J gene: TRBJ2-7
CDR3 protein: CASSIGATSSYEQYF
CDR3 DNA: TGTGCCAGTAGTATAGGGGCGACGAGCTCCTACGAGCAGTACTTC